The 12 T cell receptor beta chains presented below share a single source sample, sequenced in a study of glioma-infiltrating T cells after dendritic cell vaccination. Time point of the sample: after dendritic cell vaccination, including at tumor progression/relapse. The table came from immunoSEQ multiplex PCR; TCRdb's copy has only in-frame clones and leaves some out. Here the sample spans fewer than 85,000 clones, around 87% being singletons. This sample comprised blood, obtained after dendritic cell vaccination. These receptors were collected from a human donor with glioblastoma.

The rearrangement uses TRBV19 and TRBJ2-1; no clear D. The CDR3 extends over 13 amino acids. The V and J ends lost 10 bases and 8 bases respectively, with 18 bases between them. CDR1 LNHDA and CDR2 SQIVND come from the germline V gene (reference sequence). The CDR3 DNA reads TGTGCCACCCACCAGAGTCTAGTGCATGAGCAGTTCTTC. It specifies CATHQSLVHEQFF.

In DNA, the CDR3 is TGTGCCAGCAGCATTCGGACTAGTGCTAGCACAGATACGCAGTATTTT. Protein product: CASSIRTSASTDTQYF. The chain is built from TRBV5-4 and TRBJ2-3, with 7 bases identical to TRBD2. The CDR3 is made up of 16 amino acids. Germline V gene data show CDR1 as SGHNT and CDR2 as YYREEE (reference sequence). J gave up 0 bases and V 4 bases, and 8 bases lay outside the gene matches.

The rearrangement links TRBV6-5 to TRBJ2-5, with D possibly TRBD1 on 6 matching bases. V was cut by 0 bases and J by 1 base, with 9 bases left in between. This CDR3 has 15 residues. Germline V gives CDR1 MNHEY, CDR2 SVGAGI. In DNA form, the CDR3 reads TGTGCCAGCAGTTACTCAGGGACACCCCAAGAGACCCAGTACTTC. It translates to CASSYSGTPQETQYF.

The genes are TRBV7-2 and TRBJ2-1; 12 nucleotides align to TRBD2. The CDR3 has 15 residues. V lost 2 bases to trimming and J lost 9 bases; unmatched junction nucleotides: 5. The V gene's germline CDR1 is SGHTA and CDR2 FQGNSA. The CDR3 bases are TGTGCCAGCAGCTTACTAGCGGGAGGGCCCAGTGAGCAGTTCTTC. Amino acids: CASSLLAGGPSEQFF.

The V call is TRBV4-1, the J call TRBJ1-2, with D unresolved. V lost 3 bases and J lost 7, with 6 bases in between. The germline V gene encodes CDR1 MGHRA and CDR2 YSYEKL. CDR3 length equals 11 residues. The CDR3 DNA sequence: TGCGCCAGCAGCCAGGCGGGTGGCTACACCTTC. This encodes CASSQAGGYTF.

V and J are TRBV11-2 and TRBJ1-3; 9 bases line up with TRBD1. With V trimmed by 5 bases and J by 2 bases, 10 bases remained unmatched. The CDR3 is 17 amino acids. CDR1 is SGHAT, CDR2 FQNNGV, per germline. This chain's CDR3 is CASSRTRGTGTGNTIYF. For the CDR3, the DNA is TGTGCCAGCAGCCGGACACGGGGGACAGGGACTGGAAACACCATATATTTT.

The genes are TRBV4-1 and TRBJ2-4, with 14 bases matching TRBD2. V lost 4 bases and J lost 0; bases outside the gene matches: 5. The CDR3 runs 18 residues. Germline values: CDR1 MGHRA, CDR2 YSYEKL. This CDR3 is CASSLGLAGGLAKNIQYF. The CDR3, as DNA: TGCGCCAGCAGCCTTGGACTAGCGGGGGGATTAGCCAAAAACATTCAGTACTTC.

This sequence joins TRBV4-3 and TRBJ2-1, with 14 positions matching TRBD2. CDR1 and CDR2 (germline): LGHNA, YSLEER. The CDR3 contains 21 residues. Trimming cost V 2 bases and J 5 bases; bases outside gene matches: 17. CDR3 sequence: CASSQLAPGLAGDHKNNEQFF. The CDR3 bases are TGCGCCAGCAGCCAATTGGCACCGGGACTAGCGGGAGATCATAAGAACAATGAGCAGTTCTTC.

The CDR3 DNA sequence: TGTGCCAGCAGTGAAGCAGTCTGGGGGGGACCGTTCTTC. Its translation is CASSEAVWGGPFF. The V and J genes are TRBV2 and TRBJ2-1, with 7 bases matching TRBD2. The junction had 8 bases not matched to a gene; V was cut back by 0 bases and J by 15 bases. This CDR3 spans 13 amino acids. Germline values: CDR1 SNHLY, CDR2 FYNNEI.

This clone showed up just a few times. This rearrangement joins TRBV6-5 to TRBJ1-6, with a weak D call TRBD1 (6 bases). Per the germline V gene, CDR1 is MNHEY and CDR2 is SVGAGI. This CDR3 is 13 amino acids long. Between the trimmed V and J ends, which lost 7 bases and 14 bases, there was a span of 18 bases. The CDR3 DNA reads TGTGCCAGCAACCCAACAGGGTCGTACTCCCTCCACTTT. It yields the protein CASNPTGSYSLHF.

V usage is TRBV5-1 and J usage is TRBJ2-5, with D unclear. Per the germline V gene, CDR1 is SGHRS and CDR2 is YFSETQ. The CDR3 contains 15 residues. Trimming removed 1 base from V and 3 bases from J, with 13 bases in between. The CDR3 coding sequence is TGCGCCAGCAGCTTGATGTCAGATCAAAAAGAGACCCAGTACTTC. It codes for CASSLMSDQKETQYF.

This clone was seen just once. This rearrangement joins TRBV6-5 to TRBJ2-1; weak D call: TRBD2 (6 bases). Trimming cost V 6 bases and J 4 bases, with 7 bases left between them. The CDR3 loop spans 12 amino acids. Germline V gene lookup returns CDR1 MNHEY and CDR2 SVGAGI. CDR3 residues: CASSRGYNEQFF. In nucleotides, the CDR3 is TGTGCCAGCAGCCGGGGGTACAATGAGCAGTTCTTC.